This is a list of T cell receptor beta chains from one sample in a study of neurological immune-mediated disorders. TCRdb re-called the 5' RACE reads with MiXCR, one entry per CDR3 protein. In the table there are fewer than 45,000 distinct CDR3 sequences, around 7.8% of which are singletons. The sequenced sample consisted of PBMCs. Receptor source: a woman between 35 and 50 years old in good health. Each CDR3 is given with its conserved first and last residue. The D gene is left open where the match is weak. For some rows the clone size is stated as once, few or many, or as a class when expanded; others skip it.

CASSERGFANTGELFF	TGCGCCAGCAGCGAAAGGGGCTTCGCGAACACCGGGGAGCTGTTTTTT	TRBJ2-2	many	.	TRBV4-1
CASSQDGRGPGNIQYF	TGTGCCAGCAGCCAAGATGGGCGCGGCCCGGGAAACATTCAGTACTTC	TRBJ2-4	many	.	TRBV14
CASSVRGLNTGELFF	TGTGCCAGCAGCGTCAGGGGACTTAACACCGGGGAGCTGTTTTTT	TRBJ2-2	many	.	TRBV9
CASSNLDRALNTEAFF	TGTGCCAGCAGCAACCTGGACAGGGCTCTGAACACTGAAGCTTTCTTT	TRBJ1-1	many	TRBD1	TRBV7-9
CASSLEGVDARGFF	TGCGCCAGCAGCTTGGAAGGTGTCGACGCCCGAGGGTTCTTC	TRBJ2-1	many	.	TRBV5-1
CSVAGVLDGGELFF	TGCAGCGTGGCGGGGGTACTAGATGGCGGGGAGCTGTTTTTT	TRBJ2-2	many	TRBD2	TRBV29-1
CATSDSGFNYGYTF	TGTGCCACCAGTGATTCGGGGTTTAACTATGGCTACACCTTC	TRBJ1-2	many	.	TRBV24-1
CASSLGGADRSAFF	TGCGCCAGCAGCTTAGGGGGGGCCGACCGGTCGGCTTTCTTT	TRBJ1-1	many	.	TRBV5-1
CASSSSFNYGYTF	TGTGCCAGCAGTTCGAGTTTTAACTATGGCTACACCTTC	TRBJ1-2	many	.	TRBV27
CASSLARGNGYTF	TGTGCCAGCAGTTTAGCGAGAGGGAATGGCTACACCTTC	TRBJ1-2	many	.	TRBV12-3/TRBV12-4
CASSLSTREQFF	TGTGCCAGCAGCTTGTCGACGCGTGAGCAGTTCTTC	TRBJ2-1	many	.	TRBV5-5
CASSSLPTPDEQYF	TGTGCCAGCAGCTCCTTACCTACACCGGACGAGCAGTACTTC	TRBJ2-7	.	.	TRBV5-6
CASSDTSYSNQPQHF	TGTGCCAGCAGTGACACCAGTTATAGCAATCAGCCCCAGCATTTT	TRBJ1-5	many	.	TRBV25-1
CSAGDRGTGELFF	TGCAGCGCCGGGGACAGGGGGACCGGGGAGCTGTTTTTT	TRBJ2-2	many	TRBD1	TRBV29-1
CASRKSTDVSYEQYF	TGTGCCAGCAGGAAAAGCACAGACGTTTCCTACGAGCAGTACTTC	TRBJ2-7	many	.	TRBV14
CSAIDRGLSGNTIYF	TGCAGTGCTATCGACAGGGGGCTCTCTGGAAACACCATATATTTT	TRBJ1-3	many	TRBD1	TRBV20-1
CASSLAFGRHITGELFF	TGTGCCAGCAGCTTGGCTTTTGGACGTCATATCACCGGGGAGCTGTTTTTT	TRBJ2-2	.	.	TRBV7-2
CAITEHDYSGNTIYF	TGTGCCATCACGGAACATGATTACTCTGGAAACACCATATATTTT	TRBJ1-3	many	.	TRBV10-3
CASTRLAGSNEQYF	TGTGCCAGCACCCGACTAGCGGGAAGCAACGAGCAGTACTTC	TRBJ2-7	many	TRBD2	TRBV28
CAISEWGQLDTEAFF	TGTGCCATCAGTGAGTGGGGACAGCTTGACACTGAAGCTTTCTTT	TRBJ1-1	many	TRBD1	TRBV10-3
CASSVEEGPGYEQYF	TGTGCCAGCAGCGTAGAGGAGGGCCCGGGCTACGAGCAGTACTTC	TRBJ2-7	many	.	TRBV9
CASSLGRTGYGYTF	TGTGCCAGCAGCTTGGGTCGGACAGGCTATGGCTACACCTTC	TRBJ1-2	many	TRBD1	TRBV5-6
CASSLNLINTEAFF	TGTGCCAGCAGCTTGAACCTCATAAACACTGAAGCTTTCTTT	TRBJ1-1	many	.	TRBV7-9
CASRSTSGRVDTQYF	TGCGCCAGCAGGTCTACTAGCGGGAGAGTGGATACGCAGTATTTT	TRBJ2-3	.	TRBD2	TRBV5-1
CASSPDRGLQETQYF	TGTGCCAGCAGCCCCGACAGGGGACTCCAAGAGACCCAGTACTTC	TRBJ2-5	many	TRBD1	TRBV12-3/TRBV12-4
CATYRDSPSYEQYF	TGTGCCACCTATAGGGACTCCCCCTCCTACGAGCAGTACTTC	TRBJ2-7	many	.	TRBV21-1
CASSVAGVMNTEAFF	TGTGCCAGCAGCGTAGCAGGAGTGATGAACACTGAAGCTTTCTTT	TRBJ1-1	many	.	TRBV9
CSAFASTGLNHF	TGCAGTGCATTCGCCTCTACAGGCCTGAACCACTTT	TRBJ1-6	many	.	TRBV20-1
CASSVEGAKNIQYF	TGTGCCAGCAGCGTAGAAGGCGCCAAAAACATTCAGTACTTC	TRBJ2-4	many	.	TRBV9
CASSQDGGSASYEQYF	TGCGCCAGCAGCCAAGATGGGGGCAGCGCTTCCTACGAGCAGTACTTC	TRBJ2-7	many	.	TRBV4-3
CSASETWGGYTF	TGCAGTGCTAGTGAAACCTGGGGTGGCTACACCTTC	TRBJ1-2	many	.	TRBV20-1
CSAKRGSTDTQYF	TGCAGCGCCAAACGGGGTAGCACAGATACGCAGTATTTT	TRBJ2-3	many	.	TRBV29-1
CASSLRTGLGRINGELFF	TGTGCCAGCAGCCTCAGGACAGGACTAGGGCGAATCAACGGGGAGCTGTTTTTT	TRBJ2-2	many	.	TRBV5-6
CSARGDSNQPQHF	TGCAGTGCTAGGGGGGACAGCAATCAGCCCCAGCATTTT	TRBJ1-5	many	.	TRBV20-1
CASSAQDREFTEAFF	TGCGCCAGCAGCGCCCAGGACAGGGAATTCACTGAAGCTTTCTTT	TRBJ1-1	many	TRBD1	TRBV5-1
CASSVRAVTYEQYF	TGTGCCAGCAGCGTAAGAGCGGTTACCTACGAGCAGTACTTC	TRBJ2-7	many	.	TRBV9
CASSQEGLKNTIYF	TGTGCCAGCAGCCAAGAAGGCCTAAAAAACACCATATATTTT	TRBJ1-3	many	.	TRBV14
CASSGDRVRGDYGYTF	TGTGCCAGCAGTGGAGATAGGGTCAGGGGAGACTATGGCTACACCTTC	TRBJ1-2	many	.	TRBV6-1
CASRGTSGTGELFF	TGTGCCAGCAGAGGGACTAGCGGAACCGGGGAGCTGTTTTTT	TRBJ2-2	many	TRBD2	TRBV2
CSVGWGAGANVLTF	TGCAGCGTTGGCTGGGGAGCTGGGGCCAACGTCCTGACTTTC	TRBJ2-6	many	.	TRBV29-1
CASSQEDFSNYGYTF	TGCGCCAGCAGCCAAGAGGACTTTAGTAACTATGGCTACACCTTC	TRBJ1-2	many	.	TRBV4-1
CASSLLPGGNSPLHF	TGTGCCAGCAGCTTACTCCCAGGGGGCAATTCACCCCTCCACTTT	TRBJ1-6	many	TRBD1	TRBV7-2